These T cell receptor beta chains were read from a single sample in a study of cytomegalovirus exposure and HLA in healthy donors. Only in-frame clones appear in the TCRdb table, and some are missing; sequencing was by immunoSEQ multiplex PCR. The sample records 80,000 or so clones, more than 60% being singletons. The sequenced material came from PBMCs. Receptor source: a male donor in good health and CMV-seropositive. Each CDR3 is given with its conserved first and last residue. A D gene is named only where the DNA matches it firmly. Not every row has a clone size; where given, it reads once, few, many or a size class.

CASSAGQKYEQYF TGTGCCAGCAGTGCAGGACAGAAATACGAGCAGTACTTC - TRBJ2-7 TRBV6-1 few
CASSVAGITNEKLFF TGTGCCAGTAGCGTGGCAGGCATTACTAATGAAAAACTGTTTTTT - TRBJ1-4 TRBV7-9 -
CASNPAGLAGPQHF TGTGCCAGCAACCCAGCCGGGCTCGCGGGGCCCCAGCATTTT - TRBJ1-5 TRBV28 -
CASSQDRQGLFF TGTGCCAGCAGCCAAGATCGACAAGGACTGTTTTTT - TRBJ1-4 TRBV4-2 -
CASSEEGGELFF TGTGCCAGCAGTGAGGAGGGCGGGGAGCTGTTTTTT - TRBJ2-2 TRBV6-4 -
CASSQASGGSDTQYF TGCGCCAGCAGCCAAGCTAGCGGGGGGTCAGATACGCAGTATTTT TRBD2 TRBJ2-3 TRBV4-3 -
CAGSLSGVSGYEQYF TGTGCCGGCAGTTTAAGCGGGGTTTCCGGATACGAGCAGTACTTC TRBD2 TRBJ2-7 TRBV27 -
CASSGGRNSGANVLTF TGTGCCAGCAGTGGGGGCAGAAACTCTGGGGCCAACGTCCTGACTTTC - TRBJ2-6 TRBV6-1 -
CASSEGTATRAGNIQYF TGTGCCAGCAGTGAGGGGACAGCAACTAGGGCGGGGAACATTCAGTACTTC - TRBJ2-4 TRBV2 -
CASSFNDRLRGF TGTGCCAGCAGCTTTAATGACAGGCTGAGGGGCTTC - TRBJ2-7 TRBV11-2 -
CASSTSQGEGQETQYF TGTGCCAGTAGTACGTCACAGGGCGAGGGGCAAGAGACCCAGTACTTC - TRBJ2-5 TRBV19 -
CASSQLSTSGSTDTQYF TGTGCCAGCAGTCAATTATCCACTAGCGGAAGCACAGATACGCAGTATTTT TRBD2 TRBJ2-3 TRBV25-1 -
CASSGGTSWDETQYF TGTGCCAGCAGCGGGGGGACTAGCTGGGATGAGACCCAGTACTTC TRBD2 TRBJ2-5 TRBV5-5 -
CASSYSGQANSPLHF TGTGCCAGCAGTTACTCGGGACAAGCTAATTCACCCCTCCACTTT - TRBJ1-6 TRBV6-5 -
CASTQGGDGYTF TGTGCCAGCACCCAAGGAGGAGATGGCTACACCTTC - TRBJ1-2 TRBV6-5 -
CASSLGSRREQFF TGTGCCAGCAGCTTGGGCTCCAGGCGAGAGCAGTTCTTC - TRBJ2-1 TRBV7-9 -
CASSLNPYEQYF TGTGCCAGCAGCTTAAATCCTTACGAGCAGTACTTC - TRBJ2-7 TRBV7-6 -
CASTQGENTEAFF TGTGCCAGCACGCAAGGGGAGAACACTGAAGCTTTCTTT - TRBJ1-1 TRBV2 -
CASGAGGTDTQYF TGTGCCAGCGGAGCGGGGGGCACAGATACGCAGTATTTT TRBD2 TRBJ2-3 TRBV7-3 -
CASSYNRGHSGNTIYF TGTGCCAGCAGTTACAACAGGGGGCACTCTGGAAACACCATATATTTT TRBD1 TRBJ1-3 TRBV6-7 few
CAWSVRGGYQPQHF TGTGCCTGGAGTGTACGAGGAGGTTATCAGCCCCAGCATTTT - TRBJ1-5 TRBV30 -
CASSPTGGGDEQYF TGTGCCAGCAGTCCAACAGGGGGCGGCGACGAGCAGTACTTC TRBD1 TRBJ2-7 TRBV2 few
CASSLWDIGNTIYF TGTGCCAGTAGTTTATGGGACATCGGAAACACCATATATTTT - TRBJ1-3 TRBV19 -
CASSYSSQPQHEQFF TGTGCCAGCAGTTACTCGTCACAGCCGCAGCATGAGCAGTTCTTC - TRBJ2-1 TRBV6-5 -
CASRESRGVNNEQFF TGCGCCAGCAGAGAATCGCGGGGAGTAAACAATGAGCAGTTCTTC - TRBJ2-1 TRBV5-1 -
CASSVAGWQETQYF TGTGCCAGTAGTGTAGCGGGATGGCAAGAGACCCAGTACTTC TRBD2 TRBJ2-5 TRBV19 -